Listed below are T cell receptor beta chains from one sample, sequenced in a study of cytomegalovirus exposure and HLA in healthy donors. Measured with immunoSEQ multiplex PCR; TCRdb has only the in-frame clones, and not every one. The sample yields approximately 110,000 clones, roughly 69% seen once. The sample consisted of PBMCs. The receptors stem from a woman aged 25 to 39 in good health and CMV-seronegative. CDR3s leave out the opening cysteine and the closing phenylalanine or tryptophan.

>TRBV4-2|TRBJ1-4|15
ASSQDLFRQGDEKLF
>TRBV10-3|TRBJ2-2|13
AISGRTGNTGELF
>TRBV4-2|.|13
ASSQGDRDSYEQY
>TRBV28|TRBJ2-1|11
ASGRGWDNEQF
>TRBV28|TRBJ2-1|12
ASSFVGGPNEQF
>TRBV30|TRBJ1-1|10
AWTRGVPEAF
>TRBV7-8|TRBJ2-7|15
ASSLQLSSGGFSEQY
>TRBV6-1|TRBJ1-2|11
ASIPTVNYGYT
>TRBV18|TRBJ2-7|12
ASSRDFPSYEQY
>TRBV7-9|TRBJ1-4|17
ASSLWFATGEHTNEKLF